Sequencing of this T cell receptor beta chain was carried out in a study of lymphopenia after photon versus proton radiotherapy. General study findings and limits: Proton therapy kept repertoires fairly stable, unlike photons, which gained effector/memory cells. After lymphocyte nadir, photon-treated repertoires showed oligoclonal expansion, especially CD8+ Temra.

TCRdb's copy holds only in-frame clones and misses some; the assay was immunoSEQ multiplex PCR. Of approximately 13,000 clones detected, 70% to 85% appear once; the ten largest clones hold approximately 27%. With respect to this clone: The antigen remains undetermined.

Specimen: peripheral blood, collected from a patient treated with photon-based radiotherapy. The clonotype was recovered from a man aged 45-65 years with gastric cancer.

Written as DNA, the CDR3 is TGTGCCAGCTCACCTATCCTTCTAGCGGGGGAACAAGAGACCCAGTACTTC. It translates to CASSPILLAGEQETQYF. The chain recombines TRBV18 with TRBJ2-5, with 10 bases identical to TRBD2. Germline V gene sequence: CDR1 KGHSH, CDR2 LQKENI. CDR3 length: 17 amino acids. The ends lost 3 bases at V and 2 bases at J; junction bases unmatched: 9.